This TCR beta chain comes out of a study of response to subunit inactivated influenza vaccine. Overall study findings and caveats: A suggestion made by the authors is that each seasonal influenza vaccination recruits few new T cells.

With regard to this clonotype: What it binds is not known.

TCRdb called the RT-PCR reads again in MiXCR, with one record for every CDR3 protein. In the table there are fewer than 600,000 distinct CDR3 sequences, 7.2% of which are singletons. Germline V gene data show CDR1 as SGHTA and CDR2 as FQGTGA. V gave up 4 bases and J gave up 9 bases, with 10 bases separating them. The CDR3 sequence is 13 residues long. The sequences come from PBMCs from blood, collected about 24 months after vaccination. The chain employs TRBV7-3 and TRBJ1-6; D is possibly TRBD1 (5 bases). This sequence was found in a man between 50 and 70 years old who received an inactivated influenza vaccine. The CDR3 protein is CASSSSQGSPLHF. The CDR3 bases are TGTGCCAGCAGCTCCTCCCAGGGTTCACCCCTCCACTTT.